The text below deals with one TCR beta chain. Its antigen has not been determined. Within one base of it there is no much larger clone, and no base qualities were kept. This entry is derived from a study of T cell responses to AZD1222 COVID-19 vaccine listed by TCRdb under 2021. At the level of the whole study: AZD1222 recipients whose second dose came at about 4 weeks and those whose second dose came at about 12 weeks were combined into one group, since spike-specific TCR depth and breadth did not differ between the two schedules. TCR sequencing covered over 230 trial participants: 200 to 220 given two doses of AZD1222 and about 26 given two doses of MenACWY control vaccine. Enrollment into the trials was organized by age into subgroups of 18-55, 56-69 and 70-plus years, and those subgroups contained approximately 160, 26 and 62 TCR-sequenced participants, respectively. Broader findings and caveats from the paper: Spike-specific TCR breadth and depth rose significantly after two AZD1222 doses compared with day 0 and with MenACWY recipients. Conclusions about previously exposed vaccinees are limited, since just 5 or 6 AZD1222 recipients were seropositive for SARS-CoV-2 at baseline. Because no day 14 peak-response samples were available, the repertoires could be characterized only after the peak T cell response. Epitopes outside the regions mutated in the B.1.351 and B.1.1.7 variants were reportedly recognized by nearly half of the unique spike-specific TCRs. The whole spike protein was spanned by vaccine-associated CD4 TCRs, and dominant responses were seen in regions 160-218 and 743-854. Participants were mostly white British, with more females than males. The authors suggested clonal diversity may have been underestimated. In the small 56-69-year group, the increase in depth fell short of significance, most likely because of low power.

Per the publication, the time point label means: baseline before first vaccination. Vaccinee samples came from UK trials COV001 and COV002, including a single-blind randomized controlled phase 2/3 trial of AZD1222 (ChAdOx1 nCoV-19) in healthy adults. For TCRbeta chain sequencing, PBMC samples were collected from trial participants at day 0 and at day 28 after the second dose. The CDR3 regions of human TCRbeta chains were analyzed by immunosequencing. Per the source publication's procedure: TCRs in the repertoires were compared against a reference library of SARS-CoV-2-specific TCRs that had been generated with the MIRA antigen-specificity platform. Breadth was defined as the fraction of unique TCRs that were SARS-CoV-2-associated, and depth was defined as the fraction of total T cells that were SARS-CoV-2-associated. Using the MIRA data, every spike-specific TCR was mapped to the spike region that the TCR reacted to and assigned to either a CD4 or a CD8 class. Log10-transformed breadth and depth values were compared by one-way ANOVA with Sidak's multiple comparisons tests. TCRdb carries this immuneACCESS record with in-frame sequences only. Its versions omit some clonotypes, under half of them owing to an unresolved V gene in the studies checked, with the rest unexplained. V and J calls and clone size are given by that table; D and trimming were obtained from the DNA. The sample table shows more than 110,000 clones, and nearly 95% are seen once. 5% to 6.5% of the sample lies in the top ten.

Its CDR3 holds 17 amino acids, cysteine through phenylalanine. This entry keeps only the CDR3 DNA: 51 bases, framed from base 1. Ends trimmed: V by 4 bases, J by 8 bases; bases unmatched to a gene: 10. CDR1 SGHRS and CDR2 YFSETQ are derived from the germline V gene. Source: peripheral blood, taken on day 0 of AZD1222 vaccination. This receptor was taken from an adult in good health. The chain links TRBV5-1 with TRBJ2-1; 15 junctional bases match TRBD2. The CDR3 protein sequence reads: CASSTRTSGRAEDEQFF. The DNA sequence reads TGCGCCAGCAGCACGAGGACTAGCGGGAGGGCTGAGGATGAGCAGTTCTTC.